The clone carrying this T cell receptor beta chain was counted many times. Its antigen remains unidentified. Using immunoSEQ multiplex PCR, the repertoire was profiled, and TCRdb retains in-frame clones only, with some absent. Recorded here are roughly 41,000 clones, none singletons. The sample originates from a study of T cells after posttransplantation cyclophosphamide. Broader study findings: Later post-transplant blood repertoires were often dominated by donor CD8+ memory clones.

Peripheral blood was collected from the related graft donor on the marrow donation day. The TCR comes from a man under 40 in good health and a related stem cell transplant donor. Specimen: PBMCs.

The CDR3 DNA is TGCGCCAGCAGTGGGGACAGGGGGTCCTACTCTGGAAACACCATATATTTT. This translates into CASSGDRGSYSGNTIYF. V usage is TRBV10-2 and J usage is TRBJ1-3; 11 nucleotides agree with TRBD1. Germline loops: CDR1 WSHSY, CDR2 SAAADI. V shed 4 bases, J shed 0 bases, and the junction held 5 bases outside the gene matches. This CDR3 spans 17 amino acids.